This entry is about one T cell receptor beta chain. Stated treatment: some 20 received Ad26.COV2.S at low or high dose, single or two shots; a few received placebo; per-sample allocation not given. After the first vaccine or placebo injection, samples were drawn on day 63. Trimming took 6 bases from V and 11 from J, leaving 8 bases between them. Germline CDR1 is SNHLY and CDR2 is FYNNEI. This CDR3 is 11 amino acids long. The source of the sample is a study of Ad26.COV2.S vaccination and SARS-CoV-2 variants. The data were produced by immunoSEQ multiplex PCR, yet TCRdb's version contains in-frame clones alone and is incomplete. The data contain more than 300,000 clones, about 85% of them seen just once; the ten biggest clones take up 6.4%.

The TCR comes from a person between 18 and 65 years old who received the Ad26.COV2.S COVID-19 vaccine or a placebo. The chain has TRBV2 and TRBJ1-6, with a tentative D call TRBD1 (6 bases). The material was peripheral blood, obtained in a trial of Ad26.COV2.S vaccine versus placebo. CDR3 region: CASREGAPLHF. The CDR3 DNA reads as TGTGCCAGCAGAGAGGGGGCACCCCTCCACTTT. Full variable domain (rest looked up from reference TRBV2 and TRBJ1-6): EPEVTQTPSHQVTQMGQEVILRCVPISNHLYFYWYRQILGQKVEFLVSFYNNEISEKSEIFDDQFSVERPDGSNFTLKIRSTKLEDSAMYFCASREGAPLHFGNGTRLTVT.